The clone carrying this TCR beta chain was seen more than once but under ten times. The antigen remains undetermined. The sample is drawn from a study of T-cell reconstitution after alpha-beta-depleted transplantation in children. Molecular barcoding with unique molecular identifiers was used for the TCRbeta library. Via MiXCR, TCRdb re-called the PCR reads, giving one row per CDR3 protein. The sample has roughly 790,000 distinct CDR3 sequences, about 15% seen once; the top ten hold about 5%. Study results and caveats: Hyperexpanded clones declined; after one year, newly produced T cells mostly supplied diversity. Reported findings indicate that, about two months after transplant, alpha-beta T cells came from several hundred expanded clones, which were derived from non-depleted graft cells.

The CDR3 sequence is 14 residues long. Trimming removed 5 bases from V and 1 base from J, with 9 bases in between. CDR1 and CDR2 from the germline V gene are MDHEN and SYDVKM. Sequencing used PBMCs, mostly from graft donor cells, obtained 360 days after TCRalphabeta/CD19-depleted stem cell transplant. The clonotype originates from a male patient aged 10 to 17 who had a stem cell transplant for acute lymphoblastic leukemia, so the T cells may come from the graft donor. The rearrangement links TRBV28 to TRBJ1-5; the D gene is possibly TRBD1 (6 bases). The CDR3 region has the DNA TGTGCCAGCAGTAAAACAGGGAGCAATCAGCCCCAGCATTTT. It encodes CASSKTGSNQPQHF.